This T cell receptor beta chain was documented in a study of blood T cell repertoires in COVID-19. Trimming cost V 4 bases and J 4 bases, with 18 bases left between them. Germline V gene sequence: CDR1 SGHTA, CDR2 FQGTGA. This CDR3 contains 16 residues. The assay was immunoSEQ multiplex PCR, and TCRdb's table has in-frame clones only and misses some. The top ten clones hold about 3% of a sample with over 250,000 clones, about 85% of them seen once. The TCR sequence derives from a woman between 50 and 59 years old who had recovered from COVID-19. The chain combines TRBV7-3 with TRBJ2-3; D unclear. The sequenced sample was PBMCs or T cells enriched from blood (not recorded which). Here the CDR3 DNA reads TGTGCCAGCAGCTCAAGCTCCGCCGTTGGTTCAGATACGCAGTATTTT. Translating it yields CASSSSSAVGSDTQYF.